The T cell receptor (beta chain) under discussion was sequenced for a study of Graves' ophthalmopathy and Graves' hyperthyroidism. Additional autoimmune diseases, uncontrolled infections, pregnancy or lactation disqualified patients. It was on clinical symptoms, serum thyroxine, TRAb, thyroid ultrasound and orbital computed tomography that diagnosis relied. The germline V gene encodes CDR1 DFQATT and CDR2 SNEGSKA (reference sequence). Trimming left V 2 bases short and J 6 bases short, with 13 bases between. CDR3 length: 14 amino acids. General study points: Ophthalmopathy and stable hyperthyroidism were discriminated by a 13-signature model, with over 85% sensitivity and 65% to 83% specificity.

The TCR beta CDR3 regions underwent amplification from RNA transcripts. First-round RT-PCR with HTBI primers preceded a second-round multiplex PCR. TCRdb re-called the multiplex PCR reads through MiXCR, storing one row per CDR3 protein. The data contain around 1,200,000 distinct CDR3 sequences, roughly 35% of them singletons. In the case of this clonotype: Antigen unknown. Being one base from a much bigger clone, this may be a read error.

This chain connects TRBV20-1 to TRBJ2-2; perhaps TRBD1 as D (8 bases). This TCR was recovered from an adult man with Graves' hyperthyroidism. Material: peripheral blood or thyroid tissue (not recorded which). CDR3 amino acids: CSARLADRAGELFF. Written as DNA, the CDR3 is TGCAGTGCTAGACTAGCGGACAGGGCCGGGGAGCTGTTTTTT.